Included here is one T cell receptor (beta chain) sequence, with context. Its antigen is not known. This entry is derived from a study of T cell responses to AZD1222 COVID-19 vaccine. Points from the study as a whole: Clonal diversity was possibly underestimated, and the donors were mostly white British, with more females. Seropositive at baseline were only a handful of AZD1222 recipients. Without day 14 samples, only post-peak T cell repertoires were studied.

This CDR3 has 15 amino acids. Germline V gene sequence: CDR1 MNHEY, CDR2 SVGAGI. V lost 5 bases, J lost 4 bases, and 17 bases lay in between. Measured with immunoSEQ multiplex PCR; TCRdb has only the in-frame clones, and not every one. Among 150,000 to 200,000 clones listed, 80% to 95% were seen once. The sequence was collected from an adult in good health. The sample was peripheral blood, taken on day 0 of AZD1222 vaccination. The V and J genes are TRBV6-5 and TRBJ1-1, with D perhaps TRBD1 (5 bases). CDR3 residues: CASSPRGGSRTEAFF. The CDR3 region has the DNA TGTGCCAGCAGTCCCCGGGGGGGGAGTCGCACTGAAGCTTTCTTT.